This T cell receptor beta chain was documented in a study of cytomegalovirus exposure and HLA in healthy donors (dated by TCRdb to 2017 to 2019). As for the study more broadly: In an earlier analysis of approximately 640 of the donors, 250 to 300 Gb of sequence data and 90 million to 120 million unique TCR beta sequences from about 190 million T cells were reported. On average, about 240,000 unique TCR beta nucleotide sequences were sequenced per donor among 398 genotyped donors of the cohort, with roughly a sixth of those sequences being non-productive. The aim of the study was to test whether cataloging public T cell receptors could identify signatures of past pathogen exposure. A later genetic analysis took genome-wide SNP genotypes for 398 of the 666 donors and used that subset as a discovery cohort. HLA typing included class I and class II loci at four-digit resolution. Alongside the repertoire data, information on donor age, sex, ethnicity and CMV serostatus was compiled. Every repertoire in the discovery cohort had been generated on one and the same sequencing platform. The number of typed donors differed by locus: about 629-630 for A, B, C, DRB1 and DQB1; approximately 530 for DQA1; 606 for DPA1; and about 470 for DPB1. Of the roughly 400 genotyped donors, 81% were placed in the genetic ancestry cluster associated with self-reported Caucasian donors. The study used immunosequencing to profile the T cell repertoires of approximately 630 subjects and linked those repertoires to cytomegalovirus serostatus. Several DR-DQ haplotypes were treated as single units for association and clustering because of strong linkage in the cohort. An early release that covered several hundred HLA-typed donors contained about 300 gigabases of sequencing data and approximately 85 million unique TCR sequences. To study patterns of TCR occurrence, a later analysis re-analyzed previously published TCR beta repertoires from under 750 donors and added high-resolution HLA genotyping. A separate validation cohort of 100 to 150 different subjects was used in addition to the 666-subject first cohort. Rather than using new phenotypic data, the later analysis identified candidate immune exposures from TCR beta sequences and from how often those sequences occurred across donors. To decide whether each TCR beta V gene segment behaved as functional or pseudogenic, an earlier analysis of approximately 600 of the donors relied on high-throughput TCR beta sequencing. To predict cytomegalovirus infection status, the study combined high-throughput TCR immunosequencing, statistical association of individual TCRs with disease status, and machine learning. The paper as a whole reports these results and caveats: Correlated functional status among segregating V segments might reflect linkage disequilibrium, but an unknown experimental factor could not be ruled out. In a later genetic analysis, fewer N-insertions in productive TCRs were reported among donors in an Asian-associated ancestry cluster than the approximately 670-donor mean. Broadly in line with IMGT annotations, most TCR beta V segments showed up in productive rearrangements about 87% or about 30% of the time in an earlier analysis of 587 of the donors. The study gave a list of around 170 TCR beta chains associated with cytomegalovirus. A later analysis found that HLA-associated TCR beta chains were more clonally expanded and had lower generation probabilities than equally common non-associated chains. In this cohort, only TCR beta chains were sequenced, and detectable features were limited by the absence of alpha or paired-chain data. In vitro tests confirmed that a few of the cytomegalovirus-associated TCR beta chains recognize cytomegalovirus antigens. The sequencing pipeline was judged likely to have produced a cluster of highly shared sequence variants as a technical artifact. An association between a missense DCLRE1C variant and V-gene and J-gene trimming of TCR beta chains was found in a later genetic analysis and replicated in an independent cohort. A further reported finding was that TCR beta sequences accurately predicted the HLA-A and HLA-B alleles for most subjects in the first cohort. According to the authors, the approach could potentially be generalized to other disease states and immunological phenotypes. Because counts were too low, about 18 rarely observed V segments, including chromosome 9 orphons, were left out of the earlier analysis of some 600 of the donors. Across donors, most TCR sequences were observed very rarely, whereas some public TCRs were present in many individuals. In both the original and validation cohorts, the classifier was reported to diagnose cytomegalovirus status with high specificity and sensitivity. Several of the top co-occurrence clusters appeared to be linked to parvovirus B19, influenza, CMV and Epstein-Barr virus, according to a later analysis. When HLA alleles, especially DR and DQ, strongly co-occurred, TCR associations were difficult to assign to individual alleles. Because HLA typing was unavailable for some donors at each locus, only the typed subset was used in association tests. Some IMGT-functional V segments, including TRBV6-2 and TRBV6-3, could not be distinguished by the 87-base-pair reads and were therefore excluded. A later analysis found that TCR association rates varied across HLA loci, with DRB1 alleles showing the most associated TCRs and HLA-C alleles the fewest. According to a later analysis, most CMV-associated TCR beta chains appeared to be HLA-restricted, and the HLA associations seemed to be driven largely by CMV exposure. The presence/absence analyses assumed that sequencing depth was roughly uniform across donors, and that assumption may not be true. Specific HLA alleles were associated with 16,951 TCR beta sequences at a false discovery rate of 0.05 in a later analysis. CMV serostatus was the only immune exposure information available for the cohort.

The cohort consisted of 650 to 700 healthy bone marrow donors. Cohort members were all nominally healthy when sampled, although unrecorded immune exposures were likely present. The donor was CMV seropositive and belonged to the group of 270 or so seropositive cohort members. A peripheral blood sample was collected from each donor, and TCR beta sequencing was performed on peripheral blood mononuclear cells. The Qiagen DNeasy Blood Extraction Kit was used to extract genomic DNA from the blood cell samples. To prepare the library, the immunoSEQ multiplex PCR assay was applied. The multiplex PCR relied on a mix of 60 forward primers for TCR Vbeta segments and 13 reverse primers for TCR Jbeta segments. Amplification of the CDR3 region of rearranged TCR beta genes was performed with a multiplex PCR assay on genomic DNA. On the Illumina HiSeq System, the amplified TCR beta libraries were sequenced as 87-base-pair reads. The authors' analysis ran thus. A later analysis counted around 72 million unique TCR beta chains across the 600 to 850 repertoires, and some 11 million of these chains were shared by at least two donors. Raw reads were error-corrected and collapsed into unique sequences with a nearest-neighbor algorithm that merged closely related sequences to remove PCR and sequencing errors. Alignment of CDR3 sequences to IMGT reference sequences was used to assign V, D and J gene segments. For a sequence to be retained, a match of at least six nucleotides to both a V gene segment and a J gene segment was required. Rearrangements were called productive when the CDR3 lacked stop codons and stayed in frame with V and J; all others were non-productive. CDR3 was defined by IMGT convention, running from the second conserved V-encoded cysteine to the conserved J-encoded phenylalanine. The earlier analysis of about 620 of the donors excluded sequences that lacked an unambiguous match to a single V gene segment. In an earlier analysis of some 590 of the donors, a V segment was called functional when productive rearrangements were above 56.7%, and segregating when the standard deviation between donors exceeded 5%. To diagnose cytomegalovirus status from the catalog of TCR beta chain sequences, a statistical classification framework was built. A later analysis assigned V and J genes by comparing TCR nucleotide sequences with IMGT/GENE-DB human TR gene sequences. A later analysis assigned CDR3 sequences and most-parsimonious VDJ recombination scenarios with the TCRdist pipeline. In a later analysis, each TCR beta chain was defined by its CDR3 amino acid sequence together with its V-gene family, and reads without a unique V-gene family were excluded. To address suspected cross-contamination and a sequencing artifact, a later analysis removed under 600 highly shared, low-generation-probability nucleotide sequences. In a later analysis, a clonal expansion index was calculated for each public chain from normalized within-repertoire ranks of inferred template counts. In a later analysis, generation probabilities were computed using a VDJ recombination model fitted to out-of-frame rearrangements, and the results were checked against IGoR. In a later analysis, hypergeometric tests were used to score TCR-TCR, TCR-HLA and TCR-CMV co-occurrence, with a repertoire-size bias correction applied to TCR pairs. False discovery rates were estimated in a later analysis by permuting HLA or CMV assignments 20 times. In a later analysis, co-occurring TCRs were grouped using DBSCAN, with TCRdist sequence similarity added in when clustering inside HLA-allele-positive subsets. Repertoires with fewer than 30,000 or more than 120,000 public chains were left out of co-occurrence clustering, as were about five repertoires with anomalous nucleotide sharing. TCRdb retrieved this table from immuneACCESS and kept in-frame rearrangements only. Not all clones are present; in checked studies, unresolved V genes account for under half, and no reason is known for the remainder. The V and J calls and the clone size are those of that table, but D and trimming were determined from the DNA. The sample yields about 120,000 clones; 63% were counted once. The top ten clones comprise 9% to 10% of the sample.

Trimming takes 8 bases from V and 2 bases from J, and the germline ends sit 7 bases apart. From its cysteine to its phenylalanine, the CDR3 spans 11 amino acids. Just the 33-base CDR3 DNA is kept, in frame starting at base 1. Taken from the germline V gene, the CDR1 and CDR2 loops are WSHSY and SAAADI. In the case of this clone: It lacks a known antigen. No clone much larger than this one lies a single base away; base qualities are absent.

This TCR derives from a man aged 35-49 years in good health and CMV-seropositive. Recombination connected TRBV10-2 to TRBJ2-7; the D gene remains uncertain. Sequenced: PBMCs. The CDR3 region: CASSPTYEQYF. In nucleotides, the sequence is TGCGCCAGCTCACCTACCTACGAGCAGTACTTC.